One sample yielded the 28 T cell receptor beta chains listed below, sequenced in a study of technical replicates of blood from a few donors. Profiled with immunoSEQ multiplex PCR; TCRdb holds only in-frame clones, not every one. Of about 70,000 clones listed, approximately 97% are singletons. The specimen was T cells isolated from PBMCs. Source of these receptors: a human donor in good health.

The chain is built from TRBV28 and TRBJ1-4; 10 nucleotides line up with TRBD1. With 5 bases clipped from V and 0 bases from J, the junction kept 15 bases outside the gene matches. Germline CDR1 is MDHEN and CDR2 is SYDVKM. The CDR3 totals 20 residues. CDR3 loop: CASSPKGDRGVVATNEKLFF. The CDR3 nucleotides read TGTGCCAGCAGTCCCAAAGGGGACAGGGGAGTAGTTGCAACTAATGAAAAACTGTTTTTT.

The rearrangement uses TRBV11-2 and TRBJ2-7; TRBD2 might be the D (5 bases). V was trimmed by 1 base and J by 2 bases, leaving 12 bases between them. The length of the CDR3 is 15 residues. Per germline, CDR1 SGHAT and CDR2 FQNNGV. The CDR3 bases are TGTGCCAGCAGCTTAGTGAGCGGCGTCACCTACGAGCAGTACTTC. Translated, it gives CASSLVSGVTYEQYF.

This chain connects TRBV11-2 to TRBJ1-4, with D possibly being TRBD1 (5 bases). The germline V gene encodes CDR1 SGHAT and CDR2 FQNNGV. The V end lost 0 bases, the J end lost 2 bases, and 13 bases lay between the germline ends. This CDR3 is built from 17 residues. DNA of the CDR3: TGTGCCAGCAGCTTAGATTCGTGGGGCAGGACTAATGAAAAACTGTTTTTT. Protein: CASSLDSWGRTNEKLFF.

The chain carries TRBV9 and TRBJ1-2; D ambiguous. V shed 5 bases and J shed 7 bases, with 12 bases lying between them. CDR1 and CDR2 (germline): SGDLS, YYNGEE. The CDR3 consists of 12 residues. The CDR3 here is CASSAEAAGYTF. For the CDR3, the DNA is TGTGCCAGCAGTGCAGAGGCAGCTGGCTACACCTTC.

The chain couples TRBV7-6 to TRBJ2-7; D gene unclear. Trimming left V 1 base short and J 2 bases short, with 12 bases between. From germline, CDR1 is SGHVS and CDR2 FNYEAQ. CDR3 length: 15 residues. This chain's CDR3 is CASSLVYGKTYEQYF. CDR3 DNA sequence: TGTGCCAGCAGCTTAGTTTATGGCAAGACCTACGAGCAGTACTTC.

V is TRBV7-9 and J is TRBJ1-1; 10 positions agree with TRBD1. Germline V CDR1 and CDR2: SEHNR, FQNEAQ (reference sequence). V was pared by 2 bases and J by 1 base, with 4 bases of the junction left unmatched. The CDR3 length is 16 residues. The CDR3 bases are TGTGCCAGCAGCTTACGACAGGGGGCATCGAACACTGAAGCTTTCTTT. This translates into CASSLRQGASNTEAFF.

The chain couples TRBV11-2 to TRBJ2-7, with D possibly TRBD1 on 6 matching bases. The V end was cut by 4 bases, the J end by 3 bases, with 13 bases between. The CDR3 is 14 residues long. Germline values: CDR1 SGHAT, CDR2 FQNNGV. The CDR3 region is CASSSTGQRYEQYF. The CDR3 nucleotides are TGTGCCAGCAGCTCAACAGGACAGCGCTACGAGCAGTACTTC.

This chain uses TRBV5-5 with TRBJ1-4; 7 bases align to TRBD1. Germline V gene data show CDR1 as SGHKS and CDR2 as YYEKEE (reference sequence). The CDR3 loop spans 14 amino acids. V lost 0 bases, J lost 8 bases, and 4 bases stayed unmatched. The CDR3 DNA follows: TGTGCCAGCAGCTTGGAGACAGGGCAAGAAAAACTGTTTTTT. It encodes CASSLETGQEKLFF. Combining the CDR3 with reference TRBV5-5 and TRBJ1-4 gives the whole variable domain DAGVTQSPTHLIKTRGQQVTLRCSPISGHKSVSWYQQVLGQGPQFIFQYYEKEERGRGNFPDRFSARQFPNYSSELNVNALLLGDSALYLCASSLETGQEKLFFGSGTQLSVL.

This chain connects TRBV10-3 to TRBJ1-1, with 7 bases identical to TRBD1. The germline gives CDR1 ENHRY, CDR2 SYGVKD. This CDR3 is built from 15 residues. V shed 3 bases, J shed 1 base, and the junction held 5 bases outside the gene matches. Written as DNA, the CDR3 is TGTGCCATCAGTGACTCCAGGACAGGGAACACTGAAGCTTTCTTT. Protein sequence: CAISDSRTGNTEAFF.

The genes are TRBV5-4 and TRBJ1-4; TRBD1 matches 9 bases. J was trimmed by 2 bases and V by 2 bases; bases with no gene match: 13. Per the germline V gene, CDR1 is SGHNT and CDR2 is YYREEE (reference sequence). The CDR3 runs to 19 residues. CDR3 amino acids: CASSLDSGQGSETNEKLFF. CDR3 nucleotide sequence: TGTGCCAGCAGCTTAGACTCGGGACAGGGAAGCGAGACTAATGAAAAACTGTTTTTT.

The chain couples TRBV6-5 to TRBJ2-5; 7 bases are shared with TRBD1. The CDR3 totals 15 residues. V was clipped by 4 bases and J by 2 bases; unmatched bases: 7. The germline V gene has CDR1 MNHEY and CDR2 SVGAGI. In DNA, the CDR3 is TGTGCCAGCAGTTTACTCACAGGGGTACAAGAGACCCAGTACTTC. Protein: CASSLLTGVQETQYF.

This chain links TRBV30 with TRBJ1-1, with D maybe TRBD1 (5 bases). This CDR3 has 12 amino acids. Trimming shortened V by 3 bases and J by 7 bases, and 12 bases separated the two germline ends. Per the germline V gene, CDR1 is GTSNPN and CDR2 is SVGIG (reference sequence). The CDR3 nucleotides are TGTGCCTGGAGATCCGGGGGTGTTGAAGCTTTCTTT. It translates to CAWRSGGVEAFF. The whole variable domain, remainder taken from reference TRBV30 and TRBJ1-1, is SQTIHQWPATLVQPVGSPLSLECTVEGTSNPNLYWYRQAAGRGLQLLFYSVGIGQISSEVPQNLSASRPQDRQFILSSKKLLLSDSGFYLCAWRSGGVEAFFGQGTRLTVV.

The chain employs TRBV12-5 and TRBJ1-5, with D unresolved. The CDR3 contains 14 residues. Trimming stripped 4 bases from V and 3 bases from J, with 10 bases between. Germline loops: CDR1 LGHNT, CDR2 FRNRAP. This CDR3 reads CASGSDGYNQPQHF. CDR3 in DNA: TGTGCTAGTGGTTCAGACGGGTACAATCAGCCCCAGCATTTT. The full variable domain, with the rest looked up from reference TRBV12-5 and TRBJ1-5, is DARVTQTPRHKVTEMGQEVTMRCQPILGHNTVFWYRQTMMQGLELLAYFRNRAPLDDSGMPKDRFSAEMPDATLATLKIQPSEPRDSAVYFCASGSDGYNQPQHFGDGTRLSIL.

The V call is TRBV7-6, the J call TRBJ2-1, with D possibly matching TRBD1 (6 bases). There are 16 residues in the CDR3. The V gene's germline CDR1 is SGHVS and CDR2 FNYEAQ. V was pared by 4 bases and J by 7 bases, with 20 bases between. CDR3 in DNA: TGTGCCAGCAGCTCCCAACAGGGCAATCAACGGAATGAGCAGTTCTTC. Amino acid sequence: CASSSQQGNQRNEQFF.

CDR3 sequence reads: CASSLGASGSYEQYF. The CDR3 DNA follows: TGTGCCAGCAGTTTAGGGGCTAGCGGGAGCTACGAGCAGTACTTC. V is TRBV27 and J is TRBJ2-7, with 10 bases matching TRBD2. The CDR3 contains 15 residues. Looked up from germline, CDR1 is MNHEY and CDR2 is SMNVEV (reference sequence). The ends lost 2 bases at V and 3 bases at J; junction bases unmatched: 4.

The chain uses TRBV30 and TRBJ1-2; TRBD1 agrees at 12 bases. The CDR3 sequence is 14 residues long. The J segment lost 8 bases and the V segment lost 4 bases, leaving 8 bases of the junction unmatched. Germline V gene lookup returns CDR1 GTSNPN and CDR2 SVGIG (reference sequence). The CDR3 protein is CAWTPGQGASGYTF. The CDR3 bases are TGTGCCTGGACCCCGGGACAGGGGGCATCCGGCTACACCTTC.

The V and J genes are TRBV6-1 and TRBJ2-5; 11 bases align to TRBD2. The germline V gene encodes CDR1 MNHNS and CDR2 SASEGT. This CDR3 has 16 amino acids. The V gene end was trimmed by 6 bases and the J gene end by 4 bases; junction bases not matched to a gene: 10. In DNA, the CDR3 is TGTGCCAGCAGGGAAACTAGCGGGAGTTTTGGAGAGACCCAGTACTTC. This sequence encodes CASRETSGSFGETQYF.

This chain joins TRBV28 and TRBJ1-2; 7 bases fit TRBD1. Germline V CDR1 and CDR2: MDHEN, SYDVKM. The CDR3 contains 11 residues. After removal of 4 bases from V and 10 bases from J, the junction contained 3 bases not matched to a gene. The CDR3 DNA sequence: TGTGCCAGCAGTTGGGACAGATCCTACACCTTC. It translates to CASSWDRSYTF.

The chain joins TRBV4-2 to TRBJ2-3, with TRBD2 matching over 14 bases. Germline V gene sequence: CDR1 LGHNA, CDR2 YNFKEQ. V lost 0 bases, J lost 3 bases, and 11 bases stayed unmatched. This CDR3 contains 20 residues. CDR3 DNA: TGTGCCAGCAGCCAAGAGTGGGGACTAGCGGGGGCGGTCGGTACAGATACGCAGTATTTT. Translated, it gives CASSQEWGLAGAVGTDTQYF.

The gene calls are TRBV10-2 and TRBJ2-5; D remains ambiguous. Germline CDR1 WSHSY, CDR2 SAAADI. This CDR3 is built from 13 residues. Trimming stripped 4 bases from V and 1 base from J, with 7 bases between. This CDR3 is CASSGGGQETQYF. CDR3 DNA sequence: TGCGCCAGCAGTGGAGGCGGCCAAGAGACCCAGTACTTC.

This sequence joins TRBV15 and TRBJ2-3; 7 bases align to TRBD1. CDR1 and CDR2 (germline): LNHNV, YYDKDF (reference sequence). The CDR3 consists of 16 residues. V was pared by 6 bases and J by 0 bases, with 9 bases of the junction left unmatched. The CDR3 is CATRPGQRLSTDTQYF. The CDR3 region has the DNA TGTGCCACCAGGCCGGGACAGCGATTAAGCACAGATACGCAGTATTTT.

This chain links TRBV6-1 with TRBJ1-1; no clear D. Trimming removed 7 bases from V and 1 base from J, with 10 bases in between. The germline V gene has CDR1 MNHNS and CDR2 SASEGT. This CDR3 contains 13 residues. The DNA of the CDR3 is TGTGCCAGCACGGAACAGTCGAACACTGAAGCTTTCTTT. Translating gives CASTEQSNTEAFF.

The count of this clone is one. The chain recombines TRBV9 with TRBJ1-1; D is possibly TRBD1 (5 bases). Trimming removed 4 bases from V and 1 base from J, with 8 bases in between. Germline V gene lookup returns CDR1 SGDLS and CDR2 YYNGEE. The CDR3 runs to 13 residues. The CDR3 protein is CASSSGSNTEAFF. DNA for the CDR3: TGTGCCAGCAGCTCAGGGTCGAACACTGAAGCTTTCTTT.

The CDR3 is CASTRGDFRLFF. The CDR3 DNA reads TGTGCCAGCACGCGGGGAGATTTTAGACTGTTTTTT. V usage is TRBV2 and J usage is TRBJ2-2; TRBD2 might be the D (6 bases). The V gene's germline CDR1 is SNHLY and CDR2 FYNNEI. V lost 7 bases and J 14 bases, leaving 17 bases between the germline ends. This CDR3 comprises 12 residues.

This clone came up once. This CDR3 is CASSGTVMNTEAFF. In DNA, the CDR3 is TGTGCCAGCAGTGGGACAGTTATGAACACTGAAGCTTTCTTT. V gene TRBV6-1 combines with J gene TRBJ1-1; perhaps TRBD1 as D (6 bases). V was cut by 4 bases and J by 0 bases, with 9 bases left in between. Germline V gives CDR1 MNHNS, CDR2 SASEGT. The length of the CDR3 is 14 residues.

This rearrangement joins TRBV5-4 to TRBJ2-1; 11 nucleotides align to TRBD2. Germline CDR1 SGHNT, CDR2 YYREEE (reference sequence). The junction had 7 bases not matched to a gene; V was cut back by 0 bases and J by 8 bases. The CDR3 extends over 16 amino acids. The CDR3 DNA reads TGTGCCAGCAGCTTGGGGGGGCTAGCGGGAGGAGATGAGCAGTTCTTC. Amino acid sequence: CASSLGGLAGGDEQFF.

The count of this clone is one. This chain connects TRBV28 to TRBJ1-5; D remains unclear. The CDR3 is 13 residues long. Trimming removed 4 bases from V and 3 bases from J, with 7 bases in between. The germline V gene has CDR1 MDHEN and CDR2 SYDVKM. CDR3 coding DNA: TGTGCCAGCAGTTACACAGCCAATCAGCCCCAGCATTTT. Protein product: CASSYTANQPQHF.

This chain joins TRBV15 and TRBJ1-4; the match to TRBD1 covers 7 bases. V lost 0 bases and J lost 10; bases outside the gene matches: 8. The CDR3 is made up of 15 amino acids. CDR1 LNHNV and CDR2 YYDKDF come from the germline V gene (reference sequence). The CDR3 bases are TGTGCCACCAGCAGAGACACTGGACAGGCAGGAAAACTGTTTTTT. Residues: CATSRDTGQAGKLFF.